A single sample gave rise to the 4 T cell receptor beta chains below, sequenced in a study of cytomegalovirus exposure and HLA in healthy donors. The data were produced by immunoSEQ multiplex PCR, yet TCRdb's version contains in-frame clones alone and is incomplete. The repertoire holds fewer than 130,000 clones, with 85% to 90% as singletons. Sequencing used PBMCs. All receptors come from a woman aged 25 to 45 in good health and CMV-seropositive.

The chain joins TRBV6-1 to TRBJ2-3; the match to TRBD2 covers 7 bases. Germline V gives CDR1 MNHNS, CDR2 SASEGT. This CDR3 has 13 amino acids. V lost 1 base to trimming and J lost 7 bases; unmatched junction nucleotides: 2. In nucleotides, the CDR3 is TGTGCCAGCAGTGAAGGGACTAGGTATACGCAGTATTTT. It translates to CASSEGTRYTQYF.

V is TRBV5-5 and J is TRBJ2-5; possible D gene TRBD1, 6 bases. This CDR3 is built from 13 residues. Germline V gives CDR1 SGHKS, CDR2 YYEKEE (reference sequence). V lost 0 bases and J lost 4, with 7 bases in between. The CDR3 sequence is CASSLVGGETQYF. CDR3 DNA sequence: TGTGCCAGCAGCTTGGTAGGGGGAGAGACCCAGTACTTC.

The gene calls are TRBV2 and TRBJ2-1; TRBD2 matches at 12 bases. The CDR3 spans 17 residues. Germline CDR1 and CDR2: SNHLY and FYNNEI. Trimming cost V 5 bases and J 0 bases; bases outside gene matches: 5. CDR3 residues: CASSWTSGIISYNEQFF. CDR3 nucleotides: TGTGCCAGCAGTTGGACTAGCGGGATAATCTCCTACAATGAGCAGTTCTTC.

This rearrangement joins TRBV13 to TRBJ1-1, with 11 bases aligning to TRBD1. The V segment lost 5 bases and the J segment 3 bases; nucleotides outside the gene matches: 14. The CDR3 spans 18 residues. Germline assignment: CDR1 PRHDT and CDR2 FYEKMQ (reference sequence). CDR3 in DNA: TGTGCCAGCAGCCCTAGGACGGGACAGGGGGGCTTTTACACTGAAGCTTTCTTT. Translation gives CASSPRTGQGGFYTEAFF.